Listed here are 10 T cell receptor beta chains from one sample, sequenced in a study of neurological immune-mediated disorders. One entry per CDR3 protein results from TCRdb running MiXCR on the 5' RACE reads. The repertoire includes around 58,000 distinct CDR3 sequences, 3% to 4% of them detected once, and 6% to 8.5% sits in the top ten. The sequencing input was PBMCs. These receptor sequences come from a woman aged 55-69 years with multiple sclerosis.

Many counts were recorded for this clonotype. The DNA for the CDR3 is TGCAGTGCCTCCCGTAGATTATTAGCGGAAGGCACAGATACGCAGTATTTT. Its translation: CSASRRLLAEGTDTQYF. V gene TRBV20-1 combines with J gene TRBJ2-3; perhaps TRBD2 as D (6 bases). V dropped 6 bases and J dropped 1 base, with 23 bases sitting between them. CDR1 DFQATT and CDR2 SNEGSKA come from the germline V gene (reference sequence). This CDR3 comprises 17 residues.

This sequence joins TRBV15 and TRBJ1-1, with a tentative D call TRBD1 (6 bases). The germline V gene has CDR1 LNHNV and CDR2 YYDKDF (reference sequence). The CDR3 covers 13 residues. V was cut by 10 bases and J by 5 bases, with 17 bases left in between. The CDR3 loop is CAKRDTEGTEAFF. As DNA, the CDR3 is TGTGCCAAACGGGACACTGAGGGGACTGAAGCTTTCTTT.

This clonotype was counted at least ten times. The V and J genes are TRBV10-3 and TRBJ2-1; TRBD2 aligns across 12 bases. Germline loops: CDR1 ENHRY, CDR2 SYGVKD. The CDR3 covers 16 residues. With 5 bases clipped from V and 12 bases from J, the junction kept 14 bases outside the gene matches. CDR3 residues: CAISLTSGSSFVGQFF. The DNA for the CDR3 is TGTGCCATCAGTTTGACTAGCGGGAGTTCGTTTGTGGGGCAGTTCTTC.

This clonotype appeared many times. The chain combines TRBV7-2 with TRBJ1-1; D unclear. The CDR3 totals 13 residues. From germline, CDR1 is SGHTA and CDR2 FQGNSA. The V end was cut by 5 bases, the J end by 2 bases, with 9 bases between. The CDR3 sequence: CASSAQANTEAFF. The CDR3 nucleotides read TGTGCCAGCAGCGCCCAGGCTAACACTGAAGCTTTCTTT.

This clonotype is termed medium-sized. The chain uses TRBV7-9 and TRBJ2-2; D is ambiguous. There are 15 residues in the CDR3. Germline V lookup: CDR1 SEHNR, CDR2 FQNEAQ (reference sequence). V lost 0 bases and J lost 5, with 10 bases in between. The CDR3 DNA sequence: TGTGCCAGCAGCTTAGCATCGTCCGGTACCGGGGAGCTGTTTTTT. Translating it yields CASSLASSGTGELFF. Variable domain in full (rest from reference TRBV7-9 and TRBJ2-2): DTGVSQNPRHKITKRGQNVTFRCDPISEHNRLYWYRQTLGQGPEFLTYFQNEAQLEKSRLLSDRFSAERPKGSFSTLEIQRTEQGDSAMYLCASSLASSGTGELFFGEGSRLTVL.

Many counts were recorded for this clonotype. CDR3 protein: CASTLRGNTQYF. Written as DNA, the CDR3 is TGTGCCAGCACCCTAAGGGGCAATACGCAGTATTTT. The V gene is TRBV7-2, the J gene TRBJ2-3; possible D gene TRBD1, 5 bases. Germline-derived CDR1 and CDR2 are SGHTA and FQGNSA. CDR3 length: 12 amino acids. Trimming stripped 7 bases from V and 7 bases from J, with 12 bases between.

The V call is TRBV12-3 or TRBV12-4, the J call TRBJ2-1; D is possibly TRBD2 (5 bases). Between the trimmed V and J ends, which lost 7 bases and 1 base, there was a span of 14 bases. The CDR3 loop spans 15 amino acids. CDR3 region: CASTDGLASYNEQFF. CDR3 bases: TGTGCCAGCACCGACGGACTGGCTTCCTACAATGAGCAGTTCTTC.

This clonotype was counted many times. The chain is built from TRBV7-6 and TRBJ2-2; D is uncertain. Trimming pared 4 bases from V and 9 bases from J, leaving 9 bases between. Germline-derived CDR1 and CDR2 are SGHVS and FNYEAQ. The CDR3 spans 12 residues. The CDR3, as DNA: TGTGCCAGCAGCTCTAGGACCAGGGAGCTGTTTTTT. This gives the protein CASSSRTRELFF.

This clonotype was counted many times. The CDR3 region is CSARDWGGNTEAFF. The DNA of the CDR3 is TGCAGTGCTAGAGATTGGGGGGGGAACACTGAAGCTTTCTTT. This chain joins TRBV20-1 and TRBJ1-1; D is possibly TRBD1 (5 bases). The CDR3 length is 14 residues. Germline V CDR1 and CDR2: DFQATT, SNEGSKA (reference sequence). V dropped 0 bases and J dropped 1 base, with 9 bases sitting between them.

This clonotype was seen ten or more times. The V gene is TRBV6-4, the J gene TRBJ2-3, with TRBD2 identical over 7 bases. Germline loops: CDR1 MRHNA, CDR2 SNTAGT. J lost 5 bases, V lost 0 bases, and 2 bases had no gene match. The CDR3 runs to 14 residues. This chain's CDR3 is CASSDSAGEDTQYF. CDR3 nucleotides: TGTGCCAGCAGTGACTCTGCGGGAGAAGATACGCAGTATTTT.